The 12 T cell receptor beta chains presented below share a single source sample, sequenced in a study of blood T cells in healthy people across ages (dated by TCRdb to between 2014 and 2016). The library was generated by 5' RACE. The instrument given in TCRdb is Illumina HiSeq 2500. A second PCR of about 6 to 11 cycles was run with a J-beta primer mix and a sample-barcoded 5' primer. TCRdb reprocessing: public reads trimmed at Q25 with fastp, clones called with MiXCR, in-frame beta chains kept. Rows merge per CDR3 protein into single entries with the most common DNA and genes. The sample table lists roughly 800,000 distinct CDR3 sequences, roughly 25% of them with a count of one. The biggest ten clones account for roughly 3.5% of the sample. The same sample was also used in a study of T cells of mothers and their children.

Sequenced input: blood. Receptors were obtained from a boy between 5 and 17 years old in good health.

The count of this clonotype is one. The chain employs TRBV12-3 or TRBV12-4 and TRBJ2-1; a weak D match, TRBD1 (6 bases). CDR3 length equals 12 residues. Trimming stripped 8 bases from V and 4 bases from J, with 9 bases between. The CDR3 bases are TGTGCCAGCGGCACAGGGTACAATGAGCAGTTCTTC. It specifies CASGTGYNEQFF.

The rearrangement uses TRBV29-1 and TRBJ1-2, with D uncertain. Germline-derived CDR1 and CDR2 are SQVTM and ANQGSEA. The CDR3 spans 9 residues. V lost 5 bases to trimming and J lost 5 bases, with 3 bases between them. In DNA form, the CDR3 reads TGCAGCGTTTCGTATGGCTACACCTTC. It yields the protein CSVSYGYTF.

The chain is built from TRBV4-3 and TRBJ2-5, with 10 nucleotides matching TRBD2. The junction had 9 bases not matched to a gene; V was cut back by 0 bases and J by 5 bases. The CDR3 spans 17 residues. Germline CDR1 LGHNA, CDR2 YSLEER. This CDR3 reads CASSQDRAGGPLETQYF. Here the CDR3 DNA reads TGCGCCAGCAGCCAAGATCGAGCGGGGGGGCCTTTGGAGACCCAGTACTTC.

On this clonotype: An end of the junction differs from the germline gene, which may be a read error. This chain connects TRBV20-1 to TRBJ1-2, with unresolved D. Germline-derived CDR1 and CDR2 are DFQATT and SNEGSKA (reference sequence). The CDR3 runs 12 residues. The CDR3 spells CNASSDNYGYTF. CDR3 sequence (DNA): TGCAATGCTAGTTCTGACAACTATGGCTACACCTTC.

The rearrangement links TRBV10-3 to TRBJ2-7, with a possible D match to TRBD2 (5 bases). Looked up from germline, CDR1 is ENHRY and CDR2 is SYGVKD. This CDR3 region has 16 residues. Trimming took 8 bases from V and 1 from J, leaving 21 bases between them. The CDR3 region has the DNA TGTGCCATCTCCAAGACCCTCCGGGGAAAATCCTACGAGCAGTACTTC. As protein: CAISKTLRGKSYEQYF.

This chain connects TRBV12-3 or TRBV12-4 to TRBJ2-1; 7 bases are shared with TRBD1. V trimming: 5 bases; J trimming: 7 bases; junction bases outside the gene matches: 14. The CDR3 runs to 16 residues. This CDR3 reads CASSRQGQRLGNEQFF. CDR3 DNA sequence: TGTGCCAGCAGTCGACAGGGACAGCGGCTAGGGAATGAGCAGTTCTTC.

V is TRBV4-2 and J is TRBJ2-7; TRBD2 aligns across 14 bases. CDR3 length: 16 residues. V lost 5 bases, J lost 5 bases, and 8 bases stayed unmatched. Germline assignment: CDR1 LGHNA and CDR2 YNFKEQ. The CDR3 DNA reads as TGTGCCAGCAGCTTGCGACTAGCGGGAGGGTATAACGAGCAGTACTTC. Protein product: CASSLRLAGGYNEQYF.

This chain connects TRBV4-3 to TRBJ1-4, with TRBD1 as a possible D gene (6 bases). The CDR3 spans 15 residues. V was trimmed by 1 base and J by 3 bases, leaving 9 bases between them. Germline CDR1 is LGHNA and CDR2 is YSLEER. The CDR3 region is CASSQADSPNEKLFF. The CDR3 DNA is TGCGCCAGCAGCCAAGCGGACAGCCCTAATGAAAAACTGTTTTTT.

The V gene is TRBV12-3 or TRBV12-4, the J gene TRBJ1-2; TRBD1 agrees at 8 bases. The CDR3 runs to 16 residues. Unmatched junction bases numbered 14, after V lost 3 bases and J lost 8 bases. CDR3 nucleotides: TGTGCCAGCAGTTTTGGACTCCAGACAGGGGAAGGGGGCTACACCTTC. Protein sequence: CASSFGLQTGEGGYTF.

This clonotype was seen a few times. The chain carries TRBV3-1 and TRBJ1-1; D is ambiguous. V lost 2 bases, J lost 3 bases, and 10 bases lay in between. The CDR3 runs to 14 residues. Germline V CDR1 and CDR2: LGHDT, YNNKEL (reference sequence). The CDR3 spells CASSQFHPYTEAFF. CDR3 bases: TGTGCCAGCAGCCAATTTCACCCTTACACTGAAGCTTTCTTT.

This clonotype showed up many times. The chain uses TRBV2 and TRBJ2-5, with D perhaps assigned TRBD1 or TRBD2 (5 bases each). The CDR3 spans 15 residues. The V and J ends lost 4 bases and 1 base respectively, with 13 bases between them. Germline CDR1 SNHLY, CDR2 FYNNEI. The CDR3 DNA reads TGTGCCAGCAGTGGTTCTCGAGGGACCCAAGAGACCCAGTACTTC. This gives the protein CASSGSRGTQETQYF. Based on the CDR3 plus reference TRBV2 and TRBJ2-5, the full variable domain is EPEVTQTPSHQVTQMGQEVILRCVPISNHLYFYWYRQILGQKVEFLVSFYNNEISEKSEIFDDQFSVERPDGSNFTLKIRSTKLEDSAMYFCASSGSRGTQETQYFGPGTRLLVL.

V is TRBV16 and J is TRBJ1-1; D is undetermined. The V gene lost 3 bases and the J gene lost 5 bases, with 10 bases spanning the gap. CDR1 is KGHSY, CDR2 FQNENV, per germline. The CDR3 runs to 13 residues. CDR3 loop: CASSHDGLTEAFF. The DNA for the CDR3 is TGTGCCAGCAGCCACGACGGGCTTACTGAAGCTTTCTTT.